A single sample gave rise to the 18 T cell receptor beta chains below, sequenced in a study of T cell responses to AZD1222 COVID-19 vaccine (dated by TCRdb to about 2021). Library prep was done by the immunoSEQ multiplex PCR assay. This is the immuneACCESS table as TCRdb keeps it, with only in-frame sequences that have V and J called. A part of the clones is gone; compared with another copy, unresolved V genes explain less than half, and the rest is unexplained. Present in this sample are about 160,000 clones, around 89% of which were seen just once. Clones ranked in the top ten supply approximately 4.5% of the sample. The time point label here, explained by the study, means: about 28 days (+/-7) after the second vaccine dose. The sequences come from peripheral blood, collected 28 days after the second AZD1222 dose. The source of these receptors is an adult who received the AZD1222 COVID-19 vaccine.

The CDR3 DNA follows: TGTGCCAGCAGTCTGGGACAGTCGAATGAAAAACTGTTTTTT. This sequence encodes CASSLGQSNEKLFF. The chain is built from TRBV2 and TRBJ1-4; 7 bases line up with TRBD1. The germline V gene has CDR1 SNHLY and CDR2 FYNNEI. V was pared by 5 bases and J by 5 bases, with 5 bases of the junction left unmatched. CDR3 length: 14 amino acids.

This chain joins TRBV6-6 and TRBJ1-2; a possible D gene is TRBD1 (5 bases). Trimming removed 6 bases at V and 4 bases at J, with 12 bases between. CDR3 length: 13 residues. Germline values: CDR1 MNHNY, CDR2 SVGAGI (reference sequence). The CDR3 DNA follows: TGTGCCAGCAGCCTCGAGGGGCCCTATGGCTACACCTTC. Translating it yields CASSLEGPYGYTF.

The genes are TRBV6-1 and TRBJ2-7; D may match TRBD1 or TRBD2 (5 bases each). There are 20 residues in the CDR3. V lost 2 bases, J lost 2 bases, and 28 bases lay in between. Germline CDR1 MNHNS, CDR2 SASEGT. The CDR3 bases are TGTGCCAGCAGTGAACTTTACCGGACCCCCCAGCAGGGAGAGCCCTACGAGCAGTACTTC. Translating it yields CASSELYRTPQQGEPYEQYF.

J is TRBJ2-4 and V is TRBV11-2; D call uncertain. The CDR3 runs to 13 residues. V was cut by 5 bases and J by 0 bases, with 5 bases left in between. Germline CDR1 is SGHAT and CDR2 is FQNNGV. CDR3 residues: CASSDLAKNIQYF. CDR3 bases: TGTGCCAGCAGCGACTTAGCCAAAAACATTCAGTACTTC.

V usage is TRBV6-5 and J usage is TRBJ1-1; TRBD1 is a possible D gene (5 bases). CDR1 and CDR2 from the germline V gene are MNHEY and SVGAGI. The CDR3 runs 15 residues. V was trimmed by 6 bases and J by 1 base, leaving 15 bases between them. CDR3 nucleotide sequence: TGTGCCAGCAGAAGACCGGGGAGGGGGAACACTGAAGCTTTCTTT. As protein: CASRRPGRGNTEAFF.

The CDR3 sequence: CASSQDGTGVWKTEAFF. CDR3 nucleotide sequence: TGTGCCAGCAGCCAAGATGGGACAGGGGTGTGGAAGACTGAAGCTTTCTTT. The V call is TRBV3-1 (or the pseudogene TRBV3-2), the J call TRBJ1-1, with 10 positions matching TRBD1. CDR1 is LGHDT and CDR2 is YNNKEL in the germline V gene (reference sequence). With 0 bases clipped from V and 5 bases from J, the junction kept 9 bases outside the gene matches. This CDR3 comprises 17 residues.

V and J are TRBV27 and TRBJ1-6; 7 bases align to TRBD1. This CDR3 region has 14 residues. The germline V gene encodes CDR1 MNHEY and CDR2 SMNVEV (reference sequence). Losses at the gene ends were 3 bases for V and 5 bases for J; bases not matched to a gene: 1. The CDR3, as DNA: TGTGCCAGCAGTTTGGGACAGAATAATTCACCCCTCCACTTT. It yields the protein CASSLGQNNSPLHF.

V gene TRBV9 combines with J gene TRBJ1-3; D is perhaps TRBD1 (6 bases). The V gene lost 3 bases and the J gene lost 1 base, with 8 bases spanning the gap. Per germline, CDR1 SGDLS and CDR2 YYNGEE. This CDR3 region has 14 residues. CDR3 sequence (DNA): TGTGCCAGCAGCGCAGGGGTTTCTGGAAACACCATATATTTT. Protein sequence: CASSAGVSGNTIYF. Variable domain in full (rest from reference TRBV9 and TRBJ1-3): DSGVTQTPKHLITATGQRVTLRCSPRSGDLSVYWYQQSLDQGLQFLIQYYNGEERAKGNILERFSAQQFPDLHSELNLSSLELGDSALYFCASSAGVSGNTIYFGEGSWLTVV.

The chain recombines TRBV30 with TRBJ2-1; TRBD1 is a possible D gene (6 bases). The germline V and J ends were trimmed by 3 bases and 9 bases, with 15 bases remaining between them. CDR3 size: 13 residues. The germline V gene encodes CDR1 GTSNPN and CDR2 SVGIG (reference sequence). Written as DNA, the CDR3 is TGTGCCTGGAGGGGTGGGGGCCAGGGTGAGCAGTTCTTC. Translation gives CAWRGGGQGEQFF.

The gene calls are TRBV7-9 and TRBJ2-6, with D tentatively TRBD1 or TRBD2 (5 bases each). The germline gives CDR1 SEHNR, CDR2 FQNEAQ (reference sequence). Trimming took 3 bases from V and 0 from J, leaving 9 bases between them. The CDR3 is made up of 16 amino acids. In nucleotides, the CDR3 is TGTGCCAGCAGCTTCGGGGCACCCTCTGGGGCCAACGTCCTGACTTTC. This gives the protein CASSFGAPSGANVLTF.

The chain combines TRBV11-3 with TRBJ2-1; D possibly uses TRBD1 or TRBD2 (5 bases each). Germline V gene sequence: CDR1 SGHNT, CDR2 YENEEA. This CDR3 contains 15 residues. V was cut by 1 base and J by 7 bases, with 14 bases left in between. As DNA, the CDR3 is TGTGCCAGCAGCTTAGGGCAAACAGGAGGTAATGAGCAGTTCTTC. It specifies CASSLGQTGGNEQFF. The full variable domain, in which reference TRBV11-3 and TRBJ2-1 provide the parts outside the CDR3, is EAGVVQSPRYKIIEKKQPVAFWCNPISGHNTLYWYLQNLGQGPELLIRYENEEAVDDSQLPKDRFSAERLKGVDSTLKIQPAELGDSAVYLCASSLGQTGGNEQFFGPGTRLTVL.

The chain couples TRBV20-1 to TRBJ1-2, with D unresolved. Germline lookup yields CDR1 DFQATT and CDR2 SNEGSKA (reference sequence). Trimming removed 6 bases at V and 8 bases at J, with 13 bases between. This CDR3 is 11 amino acids long. As DNA, the CDR3 is TGCAGTGCCGATCGTGGTCAGGGCTACACCTTC. Translation gives CSADRGQGYTF.

The V call is TRBV25-1, the J call TRBJ1-2; D uncertain. V was cut by 5 bases and J by 8 bases, with 12 bases left in between. This CDR3 comprises 12 residues. CDR1 and CDR2 from the germline V gene are MGHDK and SYGVNS. This CDR3 reads CASSTRTAGYTF. In DNA, the CDR3 is TGTGCCAGCAGTACCCGGACGGCGGGCTACACCTTC.

CDR3 bases: TGTGCCAGCAGCCCCAGACTAGTGGTAGATACGCAGTATTTT. It translates to CASSPRLVVDTQYF. The J gene is TRBJ2-3, the V gene TRBV5-4; possible D gene TRBD2, 6 bases. The CDR3 consists of 14 residues. The germline V and J ends were trimmed by 4 bases and 5 bases, with 14 bases remaining between them. CDR1 is SGHNT and CDR2 is YYREEE in the germline V gene (reference sequence). Drawing the rest from reference TRBV5-4 and TRBJ2-3, the complete variable domain is ETGVTQSPTHLIKTRGQQVTLRCSSQSGHNTVSWYQQALGQGPQFIFQYYREEENGRGNFPPRFSGLQFPNYSSELNVNALELDDSALYLCASSPRLVVDTQYFGPGTRLTVL.

This clone showed up many times. The chain combines TRBV4-1 with TRBJ2-3; the match to TRBD2 covers 12 bases. The V gene's germline CDR1 is MGHRA and CDR2 YSYEKL. J was trimmed by 4 bases and V by 1 base; bases with no gene match: 3. The CDR3 has 16 amino acids. CDR3: CASSQVTSGGADTQYF. The DNA of the CDR3 is TGCGCCAGCAGCCAAGTGACTAGCGGGGGCGCAGATACGCAGTATTTT.

V and J are TRBV7-8 and TRBJ2-2; D call uncertain. Between the trimmed V and J ends, which lost 5 bases and 2 bases, there was a span of 15 bases. Germline values: CDR1 SGHVS, CDR2 FQNEAQ. The CDR3 extends over 16 amino acids. The DNA for the CDR3 is TGTGCCAGCAGCCGAGTGGGCAGCCGTAACACCGGGGAGCTGTTTTTT. Translation gives CASSRVGSRNTGELFF.

The chain recombines TRBV7-2 with TRBJ2-7, with D possibly matching TRBD1 (5 bases). V was pared by 3 bases and J by 2 bases, with 11 bases between. Per the germline V gene, CDR1 is SGHTA and CDR2 is FQGNSA. The CDR3 extends over 14 amino acids. The DNA for the CDR3 is TGTGCCAGCAGCTTCGCCCAGGGAACCTACGAGCAGTACTTC. Protein sequence: CASSFAQGTYEQYF.

The chain couples TRBV2 to TRBJ1-1; D uncertain. CDR1 is SNHLY, CDR2 FYNNEI, per germline. The CDR3 is 11 residues long. V was trimmed by 1 base and J by 9 bases, leaving 6 bases between them. CDR3 sequence reads: CASSEEYQAFF. The CDR3, as DNA: TGTGCCAGCAGTGAAGAGTATCAAGCTTTCTTT.